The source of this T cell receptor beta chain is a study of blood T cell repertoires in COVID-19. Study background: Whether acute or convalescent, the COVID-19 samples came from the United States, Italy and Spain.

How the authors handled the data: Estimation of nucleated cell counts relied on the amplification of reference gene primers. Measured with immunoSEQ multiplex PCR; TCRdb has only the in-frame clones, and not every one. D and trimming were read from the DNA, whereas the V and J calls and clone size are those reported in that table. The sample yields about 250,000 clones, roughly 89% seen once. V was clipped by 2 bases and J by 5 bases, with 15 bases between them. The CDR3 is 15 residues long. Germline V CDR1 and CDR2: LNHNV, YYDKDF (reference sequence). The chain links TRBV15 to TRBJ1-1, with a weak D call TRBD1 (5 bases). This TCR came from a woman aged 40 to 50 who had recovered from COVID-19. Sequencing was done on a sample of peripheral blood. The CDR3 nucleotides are TGTGCCACCAGCAGAAAACCCGGGGGTGGAACTGAAGCTTTCTTT. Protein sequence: CATSRKPGGGTEAFF.